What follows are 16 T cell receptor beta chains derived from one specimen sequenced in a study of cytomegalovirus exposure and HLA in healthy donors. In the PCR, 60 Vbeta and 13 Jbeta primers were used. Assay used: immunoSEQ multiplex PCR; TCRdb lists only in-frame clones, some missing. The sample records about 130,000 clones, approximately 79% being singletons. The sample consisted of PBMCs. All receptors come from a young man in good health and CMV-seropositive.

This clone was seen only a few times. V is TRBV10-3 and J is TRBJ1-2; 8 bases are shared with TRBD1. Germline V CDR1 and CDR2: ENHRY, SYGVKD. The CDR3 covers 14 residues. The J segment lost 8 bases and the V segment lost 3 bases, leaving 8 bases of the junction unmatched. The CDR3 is CAISDVTGVEGYTF. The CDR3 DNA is TGTGCCATCAGTGATGTGACAGGGGTGGAGGGCTACACCTTC.

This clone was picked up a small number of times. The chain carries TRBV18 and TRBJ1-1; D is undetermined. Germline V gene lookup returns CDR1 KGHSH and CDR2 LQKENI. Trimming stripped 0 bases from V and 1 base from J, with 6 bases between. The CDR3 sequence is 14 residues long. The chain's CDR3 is CASSPPTENTEAFF. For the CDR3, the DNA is TGTGCCAGCTCACCACCGACTGAGAACACTGAAGCTTTCTTT.

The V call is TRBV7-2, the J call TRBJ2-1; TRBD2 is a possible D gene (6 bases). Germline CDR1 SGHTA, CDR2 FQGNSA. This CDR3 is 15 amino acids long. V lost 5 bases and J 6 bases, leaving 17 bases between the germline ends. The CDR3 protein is CASSSQPGEGNEQFF. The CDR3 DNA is TGTGCCAGCAGCAGCCAGCCGGGAGAAGGCAATGAGCAGTTCTTC.

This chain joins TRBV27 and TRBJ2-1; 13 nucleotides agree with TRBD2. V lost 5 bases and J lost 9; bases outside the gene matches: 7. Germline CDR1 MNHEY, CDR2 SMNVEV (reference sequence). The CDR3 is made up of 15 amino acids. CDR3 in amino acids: CASSSRTSGRREQFF. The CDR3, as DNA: TGTGCCAGCAGTAGCCGGACTAGCGGGAGACGTGAGCAGTTCTTC.

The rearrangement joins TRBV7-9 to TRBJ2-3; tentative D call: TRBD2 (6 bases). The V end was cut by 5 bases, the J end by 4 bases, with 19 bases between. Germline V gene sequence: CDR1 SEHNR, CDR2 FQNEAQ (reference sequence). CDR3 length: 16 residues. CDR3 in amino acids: CASSSLLAIVADTQYF. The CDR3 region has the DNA TGTGCCAGCAGCAGCCTCCTAGCGATTGTGGCAGATACGCAGTATTTT.

The CDR3 bases are TGTGCCAGCAGCTTTTCAGGGTCGAGCACTGAAGCTTTCTTT. Amino acids: CASSFSGSSTEAFF. The J gene is TRBJ1-1, the V gene TRBV7-2; tentatively, D is TRBD1 (5 bases). Germline assignment: CDR1 SGHTA and CDR2 FQGNSA. The length of the CDR3 is 14 residues. Trimming took 3 bases from V and 4 from J, leaving 12 bases between them.

The CDR3 region is CASSSLAGGLSYNEQFF. DNA for the CDR3: TGTGCCAGCAGTTCACTAGCGGGAGGCCTCTCCTACAATGAGCAGTTCTTC. The chain is built from TRBV28 and TRBJ2-1; the match to TRBD2 covers 12 bases. J gave up 0 bases and V 4 bases, and 4 bases lay outside the gene matches. CDR1 and CDR2 (germline): MDHEN, SYDVKM. The CDR3 has 17 amino acids.

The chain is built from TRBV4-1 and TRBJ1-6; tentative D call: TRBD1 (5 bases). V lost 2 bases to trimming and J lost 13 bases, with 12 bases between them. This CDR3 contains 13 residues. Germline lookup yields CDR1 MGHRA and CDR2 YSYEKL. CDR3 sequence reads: CASSQTPGGPLHF. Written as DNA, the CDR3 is TGCGCCAGCAGCCAAACCCCGGGGGGTCCCCTCCACTTT.

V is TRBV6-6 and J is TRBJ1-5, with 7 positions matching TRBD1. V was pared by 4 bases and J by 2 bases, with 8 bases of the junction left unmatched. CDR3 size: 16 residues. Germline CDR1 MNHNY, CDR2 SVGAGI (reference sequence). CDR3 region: CASSFTGARGNQPQHF. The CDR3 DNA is TGTGCCAGCAGTTTTACAGGGGCCCGAGGCAATCAGCCCCAGCATTTT.

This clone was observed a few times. The CDR3 sequence: CASSLTGTGGYEQYF. CDR3 coding DNA: TGTGCCAGCAGCCTAACCGGGACAGGGGGCTACGAGCAGTACTTC. The V gene is TRBV4-2, the J gene TRBJ2-7, with 11 bases identical to TRBD1. The V and J ends lost 4 bases and 3 bases, in that order; junction bases with no gene match: 5. The germline V gene has CDR1 LGHNA and CDR2 YNFKEQ. The CDR3 length is 15 residues.

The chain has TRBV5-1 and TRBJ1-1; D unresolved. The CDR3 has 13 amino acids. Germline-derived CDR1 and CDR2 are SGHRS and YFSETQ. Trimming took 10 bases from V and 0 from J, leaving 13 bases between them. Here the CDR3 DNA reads TGCGCCTCCCGAGACATCCTGAACACTGAAGCTTTCTTT. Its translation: CASRDILNTEAFF. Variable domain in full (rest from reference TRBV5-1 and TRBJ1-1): KAGVTQTPRYLIKTRGQQVTLSCSPISGHRSVSWYQQTPGQGLQFLFEYFSETQRNKGNFPGRFSGRQFSNSRSEMNVSTLELGDSALYLCASRDILNTEAFFGQGTRLTVV.

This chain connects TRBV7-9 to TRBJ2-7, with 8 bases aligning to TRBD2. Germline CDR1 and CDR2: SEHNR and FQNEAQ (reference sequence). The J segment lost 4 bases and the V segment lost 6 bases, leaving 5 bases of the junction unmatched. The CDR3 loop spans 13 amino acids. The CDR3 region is CASRRGGGYEQYF. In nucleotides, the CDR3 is TGTGCCAGCAGGAGGGGCGGGGGGTACGAGCAGTACTTC. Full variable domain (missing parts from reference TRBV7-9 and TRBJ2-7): DTGVSQNPRHKITKRGQNVTFRCDPISEHNRLYWYRQTLGQGPEFLTYFQNEAQLEKSRLLSDRFSAERPKGSFSTLEIQRTEQGDSAMYLCASRRGGGYEQYFGPGTRLTVT.

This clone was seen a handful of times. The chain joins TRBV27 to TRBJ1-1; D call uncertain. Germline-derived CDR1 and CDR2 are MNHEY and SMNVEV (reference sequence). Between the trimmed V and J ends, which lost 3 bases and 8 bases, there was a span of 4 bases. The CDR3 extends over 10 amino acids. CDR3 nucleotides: TGTGCCAGCAGTTTCAGGGAAGCTTTCTTT. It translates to CASSFREAFF.

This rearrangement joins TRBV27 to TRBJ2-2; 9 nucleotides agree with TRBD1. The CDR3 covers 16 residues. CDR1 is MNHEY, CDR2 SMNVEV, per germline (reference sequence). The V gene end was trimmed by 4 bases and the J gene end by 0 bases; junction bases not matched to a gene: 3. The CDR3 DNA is TGTGCCAGCAGTTGGGACAGGGAGGCGAACACCGGGGAGCTGTTTTTT. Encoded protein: CASSWDREANTGELFF.

The CDR3 here is CASSDPSRSGELFF. In nucleotides, the CDR3 is TGTGCCAGCAGTGACCCGAGTCGTTCCGGGGAGCTGTTTTTT. V is TRBV6-4 and J is TRBJ2-2; D unclear. Germline V gene lookup returns CDR1 MRHNA and CDR2 SNTAGT. The CDR3 runs 14 residues. V shed 2 bases and J shed 6 bases, with 10 bases lying between them.

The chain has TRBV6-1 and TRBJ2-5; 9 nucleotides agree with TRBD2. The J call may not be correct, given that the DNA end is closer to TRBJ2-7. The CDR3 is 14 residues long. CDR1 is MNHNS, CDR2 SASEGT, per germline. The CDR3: CASSELAGIYEQYF. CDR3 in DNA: TGTGCCAGCAGTGAACTAGCGGGGATCTACGAGCAGTACTTC.